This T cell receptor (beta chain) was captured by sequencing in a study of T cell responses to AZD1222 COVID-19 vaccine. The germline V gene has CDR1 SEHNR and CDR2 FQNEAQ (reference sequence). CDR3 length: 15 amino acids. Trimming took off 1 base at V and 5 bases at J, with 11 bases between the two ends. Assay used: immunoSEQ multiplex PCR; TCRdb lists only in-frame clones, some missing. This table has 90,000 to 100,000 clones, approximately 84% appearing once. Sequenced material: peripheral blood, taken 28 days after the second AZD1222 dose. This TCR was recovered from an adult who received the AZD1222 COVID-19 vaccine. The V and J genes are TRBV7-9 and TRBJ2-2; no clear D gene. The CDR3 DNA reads TGTGCCAGCAGCTTAGAGTCCCCGGAAACCGGGGAGCTGTTTTTT. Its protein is CASSLESPETGELFF.